The clone carrying this T cell receptor (beta chain) was counted once. Other DNA sequences within the sample encode an identical CDR3. Generated by immunoSEQ multiplex PCR, the TCRdb table keeps only in-frame clones and is missing some. This sample carries 60,000 or so clones, about 96% of them seen once, and the ten largest clones take about 1%. This sample stems from a study of control samples from healthy donors and cancer patients. This CDR3 is built from 14 residues. The germline CDR1 and CDR2 sequences are SGHVS and FQNEAQ. V was shortened by 3 bases and J by 0 bases, with 8 bases between the two germline ends.

The gene calls are TRBV7-8 and TRBJ2-5, with D possibly being TRBD1 or TRBD2 (5 bases each). The sample comprised blood. This receptor was identified in a woman aged 18-29 years in good health. The CDR3 bases are TGTGCCAGCAGCTTCGGGACGCACCAAGAGACCCAGTACTTC. This sequence encodes CASSFGTHQETQYF.